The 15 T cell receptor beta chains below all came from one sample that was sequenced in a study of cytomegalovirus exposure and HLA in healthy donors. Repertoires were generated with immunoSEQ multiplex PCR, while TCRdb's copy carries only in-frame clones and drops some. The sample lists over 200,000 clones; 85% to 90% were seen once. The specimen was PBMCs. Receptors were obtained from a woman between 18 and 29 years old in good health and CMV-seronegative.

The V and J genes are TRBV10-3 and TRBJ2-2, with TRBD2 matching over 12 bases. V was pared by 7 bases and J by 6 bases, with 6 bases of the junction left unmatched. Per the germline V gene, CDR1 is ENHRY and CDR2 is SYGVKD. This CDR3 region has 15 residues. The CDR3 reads CAIMTSGGQAGELFF. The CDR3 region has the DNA TGTGCCATCATGACTAGCGGGGGCCAGGCCGGGGAGCTGTTTTTT.

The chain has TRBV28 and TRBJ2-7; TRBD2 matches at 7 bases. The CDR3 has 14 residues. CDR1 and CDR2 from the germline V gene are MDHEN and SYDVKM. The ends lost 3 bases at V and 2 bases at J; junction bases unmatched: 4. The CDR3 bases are TGTGCCAGCAGTTTTTTTGCGGGAGCCTACGAGCAGTACTTC. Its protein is CASSFFAGAYEQYF.

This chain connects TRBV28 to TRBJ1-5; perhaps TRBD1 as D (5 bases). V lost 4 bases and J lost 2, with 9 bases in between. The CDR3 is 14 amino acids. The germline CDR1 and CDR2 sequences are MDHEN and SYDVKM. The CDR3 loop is CASSSRVGNQPQHF. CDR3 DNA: TGTGCCAGCAGTTCCAGGGTGGGCAATCAGCCCCAGCATTTT.

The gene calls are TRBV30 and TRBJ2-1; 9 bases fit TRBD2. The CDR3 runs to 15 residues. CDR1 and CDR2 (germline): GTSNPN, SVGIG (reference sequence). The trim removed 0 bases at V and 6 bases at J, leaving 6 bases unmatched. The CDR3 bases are TGTGCCTGGAGTGTAACAGCGGGAGGCCCCAATGAGCAGTTCTTC. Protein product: CAWSVTAGGPNEQFF.

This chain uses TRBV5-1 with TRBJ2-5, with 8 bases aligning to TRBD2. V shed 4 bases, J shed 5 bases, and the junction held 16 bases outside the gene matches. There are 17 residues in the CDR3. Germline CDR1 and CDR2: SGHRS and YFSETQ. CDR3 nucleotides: TGCGCCAGCAGCCATGCCGCCAGCGGGAGTCGTTGGGAGACCCAGTACTTC. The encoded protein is CASSHAASGSRWETQYF.

CDR3 loop: CASSLGTGLSYEQYF. The CDR3 nucleotides read TGTGCCAGCAGTTTAGGAACAGGTCTTTCTTACGAGCAGTACTTC. The rearrangement uses TRBV27 and TRBJ2-7, with D tentatively TRBD1 (5 bases). Looked up from germline, CDR1 is MNHEY and CDR2 is SMNVEV (reference sequence). The CDR3 has 15 amino acids. Trimming stripped 2 bases from V and 4 bases from J, with 15 bases between.

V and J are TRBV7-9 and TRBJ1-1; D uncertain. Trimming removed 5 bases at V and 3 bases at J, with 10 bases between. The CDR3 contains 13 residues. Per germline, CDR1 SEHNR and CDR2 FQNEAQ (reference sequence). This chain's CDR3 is CASSPTIDTEAFF. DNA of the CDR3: TGTGCCAGCAGCCCGACAATTGACACTGAAGCTTTCTTT. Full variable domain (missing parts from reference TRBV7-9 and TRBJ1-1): DTGVSQNPRHKITKRGQNVTFRCDPISEHNRLYWYRQTLGQGPEFLTYFQNEAQLEKSRLLSDRFSAERPKGSFSTLEIQRTEQGDSAMYLCASSPTIDTEAFFGQGTRLTVV.

The CDR3 DNA sequence: TGTGCCAGTAGTATCGCTAGCGGGAGCAGGAATGAGCAGTTCTTC. As protein: CASSIASGSRNEQFF. The chain couples TRBV19 to TRBJ2-1; 10 nucleotides agree with TRBD2. Per the germline V gene, CDR1 is LNHDA and CDR2 is SQIVND (reference sequence). After removal of 3 bases from V and 7 bases from J, the junction contained 6 bases not matched to a gene. This CDR3 is built from 15 residues.

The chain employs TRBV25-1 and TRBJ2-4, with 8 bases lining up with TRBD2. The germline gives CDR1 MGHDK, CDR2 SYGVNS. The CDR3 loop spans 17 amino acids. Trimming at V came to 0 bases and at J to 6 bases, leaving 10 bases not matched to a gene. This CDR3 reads CASSEYRRGGFGNIQYF. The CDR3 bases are TGTGCCAGCAGTGAATATCGCCGGGGGGGGTTCGGAAACATTCAGTACTTC.

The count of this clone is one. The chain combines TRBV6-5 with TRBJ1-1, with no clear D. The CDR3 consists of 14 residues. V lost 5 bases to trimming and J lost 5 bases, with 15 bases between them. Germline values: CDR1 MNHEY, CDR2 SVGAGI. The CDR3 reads CASSERPEGTEAFF. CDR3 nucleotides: TGTGCCAGCAGTGAAAGACCGGAGGGAACTGAAGCTTTCTTT.

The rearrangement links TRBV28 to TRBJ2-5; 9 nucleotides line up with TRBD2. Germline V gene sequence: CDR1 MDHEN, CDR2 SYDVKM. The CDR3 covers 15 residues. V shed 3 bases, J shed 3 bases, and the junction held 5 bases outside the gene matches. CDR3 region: CASSFKLAGEETQYF. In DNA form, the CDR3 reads TGTGCCAGCAGTTTTAAATTAGCGGGAGAAGAGACCCAGTACTTC.

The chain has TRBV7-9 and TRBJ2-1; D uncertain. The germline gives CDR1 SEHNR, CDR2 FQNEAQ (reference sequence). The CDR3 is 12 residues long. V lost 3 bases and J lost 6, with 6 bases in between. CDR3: CASSFTGNEQFF. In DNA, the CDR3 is TGTGCCAGCAGCTTCACGGGCAATGAGCAGTTCTTC.

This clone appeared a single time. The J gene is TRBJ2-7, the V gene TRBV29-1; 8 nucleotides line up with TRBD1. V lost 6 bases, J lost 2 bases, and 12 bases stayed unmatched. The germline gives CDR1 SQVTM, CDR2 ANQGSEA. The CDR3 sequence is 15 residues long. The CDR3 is CSVKIGQGGPYEQYF. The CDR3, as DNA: TGCAGCGTGAAGATCGGACAGGGAGGACCCTACGAGCAGTACTTC.

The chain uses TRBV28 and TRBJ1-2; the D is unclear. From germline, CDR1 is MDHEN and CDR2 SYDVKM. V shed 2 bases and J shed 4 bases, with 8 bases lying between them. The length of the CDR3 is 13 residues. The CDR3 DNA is TGTGCCAGCAGTTTAGCAGCGATCTATGGCTACACCTTC. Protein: CASSLAAIYGYTF.

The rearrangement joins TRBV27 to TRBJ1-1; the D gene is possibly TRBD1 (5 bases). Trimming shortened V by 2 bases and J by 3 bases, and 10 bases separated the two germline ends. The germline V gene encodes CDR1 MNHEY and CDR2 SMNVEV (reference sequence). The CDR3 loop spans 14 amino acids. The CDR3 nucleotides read TGTGCCAGCAGTTTAAGGGGTCTCGACACTGAAGCTTTCTTT. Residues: CASSLRGLDTEAFF.